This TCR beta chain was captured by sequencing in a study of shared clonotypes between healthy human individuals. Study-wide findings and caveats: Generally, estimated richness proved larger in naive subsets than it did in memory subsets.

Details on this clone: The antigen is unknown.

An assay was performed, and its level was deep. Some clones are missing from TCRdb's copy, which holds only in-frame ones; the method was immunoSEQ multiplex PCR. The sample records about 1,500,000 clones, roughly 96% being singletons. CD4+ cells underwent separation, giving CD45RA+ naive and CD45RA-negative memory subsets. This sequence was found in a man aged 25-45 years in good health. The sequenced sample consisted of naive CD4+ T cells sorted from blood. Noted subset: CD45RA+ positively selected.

This CDR3 reads CSVGGRQGIYEQYF. CDR3 coding DNA: TGCAGCGTTGGCGGCAGACAGGGAATCTACGAGCAGTACTTC. This sequence joins TRBV29-1 and TRBJ2-7; 7 nucleotides align to TRBD1. V trimming: 4 bases; J trimming: 3 bases; junction bases outside the gene matches: 9. Looked up from germline, CDR1 is SQVTM and CDR2 is ANQGSEA. The CDR3 runs 14 residues.